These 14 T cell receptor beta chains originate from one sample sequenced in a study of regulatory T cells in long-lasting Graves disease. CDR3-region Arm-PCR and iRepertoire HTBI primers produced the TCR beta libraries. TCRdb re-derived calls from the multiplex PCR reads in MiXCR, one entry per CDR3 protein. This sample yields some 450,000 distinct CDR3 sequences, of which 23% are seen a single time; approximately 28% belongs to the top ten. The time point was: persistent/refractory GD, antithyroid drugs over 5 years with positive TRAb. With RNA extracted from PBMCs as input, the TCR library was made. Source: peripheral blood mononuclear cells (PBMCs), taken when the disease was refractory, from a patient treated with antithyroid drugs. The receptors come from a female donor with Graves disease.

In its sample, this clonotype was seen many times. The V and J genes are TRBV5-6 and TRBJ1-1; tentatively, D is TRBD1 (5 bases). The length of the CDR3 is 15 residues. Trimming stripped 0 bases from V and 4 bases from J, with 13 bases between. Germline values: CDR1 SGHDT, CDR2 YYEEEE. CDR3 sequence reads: CASSLDRDRITEAFF. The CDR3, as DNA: TGTGCCAGCAGCTTGGATAGGGACCGGATCACTGAAGCTTTCTTT.

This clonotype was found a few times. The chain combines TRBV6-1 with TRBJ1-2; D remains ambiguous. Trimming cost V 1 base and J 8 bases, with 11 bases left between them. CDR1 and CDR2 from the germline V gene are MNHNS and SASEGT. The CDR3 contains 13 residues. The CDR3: CASSEGDSGGYTF. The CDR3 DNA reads TGTGCCAGCAGTGAAGGGGATTCGGGGGGCTACACCTTC.

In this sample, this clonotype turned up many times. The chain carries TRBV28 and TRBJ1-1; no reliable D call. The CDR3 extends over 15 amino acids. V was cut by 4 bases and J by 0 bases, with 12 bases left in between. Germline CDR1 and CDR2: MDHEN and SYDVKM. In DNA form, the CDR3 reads TGTGCCAGCAGTTCCCAAGGACGGATGAACACTGAAGCTTTCTTT. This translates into CASSSQGRMNTEAFF.

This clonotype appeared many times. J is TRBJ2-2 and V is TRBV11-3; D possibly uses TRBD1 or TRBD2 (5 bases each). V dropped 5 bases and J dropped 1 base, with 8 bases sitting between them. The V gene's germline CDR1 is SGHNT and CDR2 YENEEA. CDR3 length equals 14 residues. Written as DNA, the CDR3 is TGTGCCAGCAGCGAGGGACGGAACACCGGGGAGCTGTTTTTT. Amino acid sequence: CASSEGRNTGELFF.

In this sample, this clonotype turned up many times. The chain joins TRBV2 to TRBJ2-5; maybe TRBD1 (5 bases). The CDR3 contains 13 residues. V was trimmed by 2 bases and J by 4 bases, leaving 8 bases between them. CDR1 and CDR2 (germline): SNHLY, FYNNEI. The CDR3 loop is CASSETRGETQYF. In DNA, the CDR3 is TGTGCCAGCAGTGAAACAAGGGGAGAGACCCAGTACTTC. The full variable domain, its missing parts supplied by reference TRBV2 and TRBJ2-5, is EPEVTQTPSHQVTQMGQEVILRCVPISNHLYFYWYRQILGQKVEFLVSFYNNEISEKSEIFDDQFSVERPDGSNFTLKIRSTKLEDSAMYFCASSETRGETQYFGPGTRLLVL.

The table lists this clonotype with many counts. CDR3 nucleotide sequence: TGTGCCAGCAGCCGACAGGGGAATCAGCCCCAGCATTTT. Residues: CASSRQGNQPQHF. V is TRBV28 and J is TRBJ1-5; 8 bases are a match to TRBD1. The V and J ends lost 6 bases and 4 bases, in that order; junction bases with no gene match: 2. CDR3 size: 13 residues. Looked up from germline, CDR1 is MDHEN and CDR2 is SYDVKM.

CDR3 sequence (DNA): TGTGCCAGCAGTTCGCAGTCGACTAGTGAGCAGTTCTTC. Amino acid sequence: CASSSQSTSEQFF. This chain joins TRBV12-3 or TRBV12-4 and TRBJ2-1; D is perhaps TRBD2 (6 bases). The CDR3 extends over 13 amino acids. The V gene lost 4 bases and the J gene lost 9 bases, with 13 bases spanning the gap.

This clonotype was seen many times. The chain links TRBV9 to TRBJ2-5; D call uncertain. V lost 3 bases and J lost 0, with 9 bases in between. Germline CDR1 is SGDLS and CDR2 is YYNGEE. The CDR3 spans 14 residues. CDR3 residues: CASSAPADQETQYF. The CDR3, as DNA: TGTGCCAGCAGCGCCCCTGCCGACCAAGAGACCCAGTACTTC.

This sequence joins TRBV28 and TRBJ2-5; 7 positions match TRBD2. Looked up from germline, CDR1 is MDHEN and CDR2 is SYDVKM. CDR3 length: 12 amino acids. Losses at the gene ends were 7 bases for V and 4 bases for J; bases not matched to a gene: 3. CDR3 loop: CASTAGVETQYF. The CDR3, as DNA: TGTGCCAGCACCGCGGGAGTAGAGACCCAGTACTTC.

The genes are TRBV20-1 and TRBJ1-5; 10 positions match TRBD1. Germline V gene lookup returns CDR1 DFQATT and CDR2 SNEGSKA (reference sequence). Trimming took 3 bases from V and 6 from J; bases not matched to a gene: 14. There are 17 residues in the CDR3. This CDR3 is CSARDRQGAIDAQPQHF. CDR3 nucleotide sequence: TGCAGTGCTAGGGATCGACAGGGGGCGATCGACGCTCAGCCCCAGCATTTT.

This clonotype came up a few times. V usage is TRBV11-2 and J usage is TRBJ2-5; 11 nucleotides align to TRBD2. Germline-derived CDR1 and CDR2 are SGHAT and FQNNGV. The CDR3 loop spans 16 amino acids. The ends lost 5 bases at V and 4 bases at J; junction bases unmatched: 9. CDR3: CASSPRGTSGGETQYF. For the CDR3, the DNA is TGTGCCAGCAGCCCGCGGGGGACTAGCGGAGGAGAGACCCAGTACTTC.

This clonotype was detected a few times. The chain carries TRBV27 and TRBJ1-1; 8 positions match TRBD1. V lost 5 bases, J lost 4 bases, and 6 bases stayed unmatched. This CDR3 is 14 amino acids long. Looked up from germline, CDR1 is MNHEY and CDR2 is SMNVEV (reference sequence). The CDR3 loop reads CASSVTGGSTEAFF. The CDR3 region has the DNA TGTGCCAGCAGTGTAACAGGGGGATCCACTGAAGCTTTCTTT.

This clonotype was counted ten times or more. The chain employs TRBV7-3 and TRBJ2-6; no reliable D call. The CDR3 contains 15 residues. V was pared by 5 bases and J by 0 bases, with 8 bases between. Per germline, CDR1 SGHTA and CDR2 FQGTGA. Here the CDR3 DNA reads TGTGCCAGCAGCCTGACCTCCTCTGGGGCCAACGTCCTGACTTTC. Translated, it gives CASSLTSSGANVLTF.

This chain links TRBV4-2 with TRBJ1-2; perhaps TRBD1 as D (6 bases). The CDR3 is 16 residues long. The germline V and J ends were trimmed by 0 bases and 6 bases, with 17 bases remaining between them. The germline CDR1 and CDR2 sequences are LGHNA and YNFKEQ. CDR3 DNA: TGTGCCAGCAGCCAAGAAACCGGGCGGGGGCGTAATGGCTACACCTTC. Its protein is CASSQETGRGRNGYTF.